Following are 17 T cell receptor beta chains from one sample sequenced in a study of CD8+ T cells in alopecia areata. After isolation, RNA underwent reverse transcription to generate cDNA as the sequencing template. Data came from immunoSEQ multiplex PCR; TCRdb stores just in-frame clones and leaves some out. The sample records about 210,000 clones, 35% to 45% being singletons. Treatment in this sample: oral pan-JAK inhibitor, 5-10 mg twice daily. The sequenced sample was CD4+ T cells sorted from blood, obtained between weeks 30 and 35, from a patient treated with tofacitinib. The receptors come from a human donor with alopecia areata.

This clone appeared many times. This sequence joins TRBV25-1 and TRBJ2-1; possible D gene TRBD2, 6 bases. The germline V and J ends were trimmed by 1 base and 0 bases, with 10 bases remaining between them. This CDR3 has 16 amino acids. CDR1 and CDR2 from the germline V gene are MGHDK and SYGVNS. CDR3 DNA sequence: TGTGCCAGCAGTGAATTGGGGAGGCCCTCCTACAATGAGCAGTTCTTC. Residues: CASSELGRPSYNEQFF.

This clone was seen a handful of times. CDR3 nucleotides: TGTGCCTGGCGAACTACCGGGAGCTCCTACGAGCAGTACTTC. It is translated as CAWRTTGSSYEQYF. This sequence joins TRBV30 and TRBJ2-7; TRBD2 is a possible D gene (6 bases). Per germline, CDR1 GTSNPN and CDR2 SVGIG (reference sequence). V was pared by 5 bases and J by 0 bases, with 14 bases between. The CDR3 extends over 14 amino acids.

The genes are TRBV2 and TRBJ1-2; 9 nucleotides line up with TRBD1. Germline values: CDR1 SNHLY, CDR2 FYNNEI. Germline trimming cut 4 bases from V and 4 bases from J; bases unmatched to any gene: 4. The CDR3 consists of 14 residues. CDR3 coding DNA: TGTGCCAGCAGTGGTGGGACAGGGTTCTATGGCTACACCTTC. This translates into CASSGGTGFYGYTF. The full variable domain, rest sourced from reference TRBV2 and TRBJ1-2, is EPEVTQTPSHQVTQMGQEVILRCVPISNHLYFYWYRQILGQKVEFLVSFYNNEISEKSEIFDDQFSVERPDGSNFTLKIRSTKLEDSAMYFCASSGGTGFYGYTFGSGTRLTVV.

The J gene is TRBJ2-1, the V gene TRBV30; 7 bases fit TRBD1. CDR3 size: 14 residues. V gave up 2 bases and J gave up 4 bases; unmatched junction bases: 5. The germline gives CDR1 GTSNPN, CDR2 SVGIG (reference sequence). The CDR3 loop reads CAWSYYRGYNEQFF. The CDR3 nucleotides are TGTGCCTGGAGTTATTACAGGGGATACAATGAGCAGTTCTTC.

Only a few counts were recorded for this clone. This chain joins TRBV7-9 and TRBJ2-2; 7 positions match TRBD2. The CDR3 is made up of 15 amino acids. Germline assignment: CDR1 SEHNR and CDR2 FQNEAQ (reference sequence). J lost 6 bases, V lost 4 bases, and 8 bases had no gene match. The CDR3, as DNA: TGTGCCAGCAGCTCCCCGACTAGCAGAGCCGGGGAGCTGTTTTTT. Translation: CASSSPTSRAGELFF.

This clone was picked up a small number of times. The chain recombines TRBV11-2 with TRBJ2-7, with D possibly matching TRBD1 (5 bases). V dropped 5 bases and J dropped 10 bases, with 12 bases sitting between them. This CDR3 is built from 11 residues. In germline, CDR1 is SGHAT, CDR2 FQNNGV. The CDR3 sequence is CASSRVQGQYF. The CDR3 nucleotides read TGTGCCAGCAGCCGAGTCCAGGGCCAGTACTTC.

This chain connects TRBV5-1 to TRBJ2-7; 8 bases line up with TRBD1. With 8 bases clipped from V and 1 base from J, the junction kept 2 bases outside the gene matches. CDR3 length equals 12 residues. The germline CDR1 and CDR2 sequences are SGHRS and YFSETQ. This chain's CDR3 is CASRDRSYEQYF. In nucleotides, the CDR3 is TGCGCCAGTCGGGACAGGTCCTACGAGCAGTACTTC.

J is TRBJ2-3 and V is TRBV7-9, with unresolved D. Per germline, CDR1 SEHNR and CDR2 FQNEAQ (reference sequence). The CDR3 runs to 15 residues. The V gene lost 1 base and the J gene lost 2 bases, with 10 bases spanning the gap. The chain's CDR3 is CASSLEAGNTDTQYF. CDR3 bases: TGTGCCAGCAGCTTAGAGGCAGGAAACACAGATACGCAGTATTTT.

The chain links TRBV30 to TRBJ2-7, with D unresolved. Trimming took off 4 bases at V and 2 bases at J, with 15 bases between the two ends. This CDR3 comprises 14 residues. The germline CDR1 and CDR2 sequences are GTSNPN and SVGIG (reference sequence). DNA of the CDR3: TGTGCCTGGACACCCCAGCATCGACCCTACGAGCAGTACTTC. It encodes CAWTPQHRPYEQYF. The whole variable domain, filled in from reference TRBV30 and TRBJ2-7, reads SQTIHQWPATLVQPVGSPLSLECTVEGTSNPNLYWYRQAAGRGLQLLFYSVGIGQISSEVPQNLSASRPQDRQFILSSKKLLLSDSGFYLCAWTPQHRPYEQYFGPGTRLTVT.

This chain uses TRBV18 with TRBJ1-1; possible D gene TRBD1, 5 bases. Germline CDR1 reads KGHSH; CDR2 reads LQKENI. The CDR3 loop spans 13 amino acids. V lost 3 bases and J 4 bases, leaving 9 bases between the germline ends. Here the CDR3 reads CASSPSGPTEAFF. The CDR3 region has the DNA TGTGCCAGCTCACCTTCGGGGCCCACTGAAGCTTTCTTT.

The chain has TRBV19 and TRBJ1-4; 8 positions agree with TRBD1. The V gene's germline CDR1 is LNHDA and CDR2 SQIVND (reference sequence). This CDR3 region has 15 residues. Trimming took 4 bases from V and 4 from J; bases not matched to a gene: 5. The CDR3 coding sequence is TGTGCCAGTAGTAGGGGACAGGTTTTTAATGAAAAACTGTTTTTT. Translated, it gives CASSRGQVFNEKLFF.

The chain links TRBV5-1 to TRBJ1-2; 10 bases fit TRBD1. The junction had 6 bases not matched to a gene; V was cut back by 1 base and J by 0 bases. The CDR3 spans 17 residues. Germline V CDR1 and CDR2: SGHRS, YFSETQ. The CDR3 sequence: CASSLRGQGIANYGYTF. The CDR3 DNA is TGCGCCAGCAGCTTGCGGGGACAGGGGATTGCTAACTATGGCTACACCTTC.

This chain connects TRBV25-1 to TRBJ2-7; D call uncertain. CDR3 length: 14 residues. CDR1 is MGHDK, CDR2 SYGVNS, per germline. Trimming removed 0 bases from V and 5 bases from J, with 11 bases in between. The CDR3 spells CASSEYKGSNEQYF. The CDR3 DNA sequence: TGTGCCAGCAGTGAATATAAGGGTTCTAACGAGCAGTACTTC.

The chain uses TRBV14 and TRBJ1-2; weak D call: TRBD1 (6 bases). Looked up from germline, CDR1 is SGHDN and CDR2 is FVKESK. CDR3 size: 14 residues. V dropped 4 bases and J dropped 3 bases, with 12 bases sitting between them. DNA for the CDR3: TGTGCCAGCAGCCGATCAGGGACATACTATGGCTACACCTTC. The encoded protein is CASSRSGTYYGYTF.

The table lists this clone with a few counts. The CDR3 protein is CAFTGQGYTEAFF. The DNA for the CDR3 is TGTGCCTTCACGGGACAGGGGTACACTGAAGCTTTCTTT. J is TRBJ1-1 and V is TRBV30; 10 bases are shared with TRBD1. This CDR3 is built from 13 residues. In germline, CDR1 is GTSNPN, CDR2 SVGIG (reference sequence). J lost 3 bases, V lost 7 bases, and 5 bases had no gene match. The full variable domain, its missing parts supplied by reference TRBV30 and TRBJ1-1, is SQTIHQWPATLVQPVGSPLSLECTVEGTSNPNLYWYRQAAGRGLQLLFYSVGIGQISSEVPQNLSASRPQDRQFILSSKKLLLSDSGFYLCAFTGQGYTEAFFGQGTRLTVV.

The rearrangement links TRBV7-2 to TRBJ2-1; TRBD2 agrees at 13 bases. CDR1 and CDR2 from the germline V gene are SGHTA and FQGNSA. V lost 3 bases and J lost 15; bases outside the gene matches: 11. This CDR3 has 15 amino acids. This CDR3 is CASSFVGLAGWVAFF. As DNA, the CDR3 is TGTGCCAGCAGCTTTGTGGGACTAGCGGGGTGGGTAGCGTTCTTC.

The chain joins TRBV29-1 to TRBJ2-6; D call uncertain. CDR1 SQVTM and CDR2 ANQGSEA come from the germline V gene. CDR3 length: 13 amino acids. The CDR3 loop is CTARLSGANVLTF. CDR3 in DNA: TGCACCGCCCGGCTCTCTGGGGCCAACGTCCTGACTTTC.